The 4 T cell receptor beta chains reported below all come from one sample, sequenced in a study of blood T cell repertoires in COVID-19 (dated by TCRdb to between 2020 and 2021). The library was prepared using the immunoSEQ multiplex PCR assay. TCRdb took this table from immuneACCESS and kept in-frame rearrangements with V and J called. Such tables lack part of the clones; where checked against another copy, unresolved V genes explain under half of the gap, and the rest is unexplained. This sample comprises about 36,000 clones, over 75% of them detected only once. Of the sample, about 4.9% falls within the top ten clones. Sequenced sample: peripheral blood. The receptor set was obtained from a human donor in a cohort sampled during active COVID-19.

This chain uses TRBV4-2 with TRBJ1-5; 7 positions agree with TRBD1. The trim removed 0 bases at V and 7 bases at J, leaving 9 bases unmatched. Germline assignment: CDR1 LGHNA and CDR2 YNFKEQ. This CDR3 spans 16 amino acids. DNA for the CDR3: TGTGCCAGCAGCCAAGATCGGACAGGTTCGGGACAGCCCCAGCATTTT. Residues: CASSQDRTGSGQPQHF.

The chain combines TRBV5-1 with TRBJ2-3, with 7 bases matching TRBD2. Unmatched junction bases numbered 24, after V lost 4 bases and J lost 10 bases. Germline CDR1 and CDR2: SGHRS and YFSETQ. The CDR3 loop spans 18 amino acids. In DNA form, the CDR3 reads TGCGCCAGCAGCCAACCAAGCAGCCGGGACTATGACTGGAAGGCGCAGTATTTT. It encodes CASSQPSSRDYDWKAQYF. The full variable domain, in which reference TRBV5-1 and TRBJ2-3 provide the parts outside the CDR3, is KAGVTQTPRYLIKTRGQQVTLSCSPISGHRSVSWYQQTPGQGLQFLFEYFSETQRNKGNFPGRFSGRQFSNSRSEMNVSTLELGDSALYLCASSQPSSRDYDWKAQYFGPGTRLTVL.

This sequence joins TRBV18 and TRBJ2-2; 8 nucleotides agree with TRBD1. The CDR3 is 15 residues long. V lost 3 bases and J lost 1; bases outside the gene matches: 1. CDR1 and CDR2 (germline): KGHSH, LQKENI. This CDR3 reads CASSPGTGNTGELFF. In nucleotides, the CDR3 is TGTGCCAGCTCACCCGGGACAGGGAACACCGGGGAGCTGTTTTTT. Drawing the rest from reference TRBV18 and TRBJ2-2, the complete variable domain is NAGVMQNPRHLVRRRGQEARLRCSPMKGHSHVYWYRQLPEEGLKFMVYLQKENIIDESGMPKERFSAEFPKEGPSILRIQQVVRGDSAAYFCASSPGTGNTGELFFGEGSRLTVL.

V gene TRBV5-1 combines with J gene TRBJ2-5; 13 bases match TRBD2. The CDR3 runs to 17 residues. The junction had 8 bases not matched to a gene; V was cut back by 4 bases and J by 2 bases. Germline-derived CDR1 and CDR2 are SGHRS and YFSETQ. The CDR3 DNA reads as TGCGCCAGCAGCGTATCCGGGACTAGCGGGATACAAGAGACCCAGTACTTC. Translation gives CASSVSGTSGIQETQYF. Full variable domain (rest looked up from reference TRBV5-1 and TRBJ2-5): KAGVTQTPRYLIKTRGQQVTLSCSPISGHRSVSWYQQTPGQGLQFLFEYFSETQRNKGNFPGRFSGRQFSNSRSEMNVSTLELGDSALYLCASSVSGTSGIQETQYFGPGTRLLVL.